This TCR beta chain was captured by sequencing in a study of blood T cell repertoires in COVID-19. As handled by the study authors: Amplification of reference gene primers provided the estimated nucleated cell counts. Only in-frame clones appear in the TCRdb table, and some are missing; sequencing was by immunoSEQ multiplex PCR. V, J and clone size are those of that table, while D and trimming were read from the DNA. The table lists 250,000 to 300,000 clones, just over 90% of them singletons. Across under 25 US areas, participants ranged in age from about 18 to 90 years. Trimming cost V 0 bases and J 7 bases, with 9 bases left between them. Germline CDR1 is MNHEY and CDR2 is SVGAGI. The CDR3 consists of 13 residues.

Sequenced sample: PBMCs or T cells enriched from blood (not recorded which). The source of this sequence is a woman aged 35 to 49 with acute COVID-19. V is TRBV6-5 and J is TRBJ1-1; D unresolved. This CDR3 is CASSYSTGGEAFF. DNA of the CDR3: TGTGCCAGCAGTTACTCGACCGGAGGTGAAGCTTTCTTT.